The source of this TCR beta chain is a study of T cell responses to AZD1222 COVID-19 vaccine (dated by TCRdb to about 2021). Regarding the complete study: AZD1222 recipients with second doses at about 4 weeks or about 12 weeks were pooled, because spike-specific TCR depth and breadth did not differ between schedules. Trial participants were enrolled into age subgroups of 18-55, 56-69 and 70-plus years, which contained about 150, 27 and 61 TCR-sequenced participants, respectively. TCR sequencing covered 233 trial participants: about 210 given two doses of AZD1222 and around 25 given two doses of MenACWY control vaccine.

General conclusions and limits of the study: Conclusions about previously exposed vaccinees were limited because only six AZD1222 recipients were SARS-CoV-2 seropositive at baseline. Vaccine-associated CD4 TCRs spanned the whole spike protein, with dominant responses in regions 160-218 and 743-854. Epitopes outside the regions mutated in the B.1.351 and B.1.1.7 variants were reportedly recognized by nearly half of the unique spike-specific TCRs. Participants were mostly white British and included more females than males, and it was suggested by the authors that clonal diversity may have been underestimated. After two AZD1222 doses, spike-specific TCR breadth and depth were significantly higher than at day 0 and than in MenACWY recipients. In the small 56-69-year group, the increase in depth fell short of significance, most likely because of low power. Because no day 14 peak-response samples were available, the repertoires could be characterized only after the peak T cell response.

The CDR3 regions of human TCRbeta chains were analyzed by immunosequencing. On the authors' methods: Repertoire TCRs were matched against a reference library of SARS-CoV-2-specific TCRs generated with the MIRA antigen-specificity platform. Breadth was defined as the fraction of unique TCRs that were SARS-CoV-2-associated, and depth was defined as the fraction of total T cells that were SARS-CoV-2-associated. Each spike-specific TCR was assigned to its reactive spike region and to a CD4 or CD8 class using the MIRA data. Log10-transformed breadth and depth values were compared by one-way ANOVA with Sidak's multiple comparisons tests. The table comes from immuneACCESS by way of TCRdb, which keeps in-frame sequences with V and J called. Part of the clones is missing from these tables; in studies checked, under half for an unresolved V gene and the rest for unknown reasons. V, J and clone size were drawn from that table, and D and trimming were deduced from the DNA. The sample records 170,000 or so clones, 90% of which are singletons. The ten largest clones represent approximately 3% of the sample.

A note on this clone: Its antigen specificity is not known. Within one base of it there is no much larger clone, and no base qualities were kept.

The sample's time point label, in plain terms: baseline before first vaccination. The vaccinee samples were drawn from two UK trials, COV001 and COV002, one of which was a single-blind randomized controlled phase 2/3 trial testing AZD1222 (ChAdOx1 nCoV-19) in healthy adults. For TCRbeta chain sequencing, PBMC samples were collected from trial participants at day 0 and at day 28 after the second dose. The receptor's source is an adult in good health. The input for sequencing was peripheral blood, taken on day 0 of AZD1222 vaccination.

The CDR3 protein sequence reads: CASSSPGRASHGYTF. The DNA sequence is given as TGTGCCAGCAGTTCCCCTGGGAGGGCCTCGCATGGCTACACCTTC. The chain is made from TRBV4-2 and TRBJ1-2; there is no confident call for the D gene. CDR1 LGHNA and CDR2 YNFKEQ are derived from the germline V gene. V and J are truncated by 6 bases and 6 bases respectively, leaving an intervening sequence of 20 bases. From its cysteine to its phenylalanine, the CDR3 spans 15 amino acids. The sequence is cut down to CDR3 DNA, 45 bases in frame from base 1.